This entry describes one T cell receptor (beta chain). In the original analysis: Researchers report that nucleated cell counts were estimated from reference gene primer amplification. Clones were read by immunoSEQ multiplex PCR, and TCRdb kept only the in-frame ones, dropping some. The DNA was the basis for D and trimming; V, J and clone size are from that table. The table lists around 150,000 clones, 65% to 85% of them singletons. The sample comes from a study of blood T cell repertoires in COVID-19. Across the whole study: COVID-19 samples, acute and convalescent, were from the United States, Italy and Spain. In each case, the material was cDNA or gDNA derived from T cells, B-cell-depleted T cells, or PBMCs.

Per the germline V gene, CDR1 is LNHDA and CDR2 is SQIVND (reference sequence). Trimming cost V 1 base and J 1 base, with 12 bases left between them. The CDR3 extends over 16 amino acids. The material sequenced was peripheral blood. The chain has TRBV19 and TRBJ2-3; D perhaps matches TRBD2 (6 bases). This TCR was recovered from a woman of 80 years or more with acute or convalescent COVID-19. CDR3 amino acids: CASSIAGGEGTDTQYF. Here the CDR3 DNA reads TGTGCCAGTAGTATAGCTGGCGGGGAGGGCACAGATACGCAGTATTTT.